These 26 T cell receptor beta chains were sequenced from one sample in a study of PD-1 blockade in classical Hodgkin lymphoma. There was relapse after autologous stem cell transplantation in every patient, and there was variation in brentuximab vedotin exposure. Magnetic negative selection purified CD4+ T cells from thawed PBMCs. Sequencing was performed with immunoSEQ multiplex PCR; in TCRdb, only in-frame clones are kept and a portion is missing. Of 30,000 to 35,000 clones in the sample, 75% to 95% are singletons; the top ten hold roughly 0.23%. Sequenced here: CD4+ T cells from blood, sampled at baseline. These receptor sequences come from a human donor with classical Hodgkin lymphoma.

The V call is TRBV7-9, the J call TRBJ2-5, with 9 positions matching TRBD1. The V and J ends lost 4 bases and 5 bases, in that order; junction bases with no gene match: 8. The CDR3 totals 15 residues. In germline, CDR1 is SEHNR, CDR2 FQNEAQ (reference sequence). The DNA of the CDR3 is TGTGCCAGCAGCTCCAAGGGACAGGGTAGGGAGACCCAGTACTTC. Residues: CASSSKGQGRETQYF. Complete variable domain (other parts from reference TRBV7-9 and TRBJ2-5): DTGVSQNPRHKITKRGQNVTFRCDPISEHNRLYWYRQTLGQGPEFLTYFQNEAQLEKSRLLSDRFSAERPKGSFSTLEIQRTEQGDSAMYLCASSSKGQGRETQYFGPGTRLLVL.

The chain links TRBV30 to TRBJ1-6; D uncertain. V was clipped by 4 bases and J by 0 bases, with 7 bases between them. The CDR3 is 14 amino acids. Germline V gives CDR1 GTSNPN, CDR2 SVGIG (reference sequence). Here the CDR3 reads CAWMQSSYNSPLHF. CDR3 sequence (DNA): TGTGCCTGGATGCAGAGCTCCTATAATTCACCCCTCCACTTT.

The rearrangement uses TRBV7-3 and TRBJ2-7; a possible D gene is TRBD2 (6 bases). The CDR3 spans 14 residues. CDR1 and CDR2 from the germline V gene are SGHTA and FQGTGA. The ends were cut back, 5 bases at V and 5 bases at J, with 16 bases in the middle. The CDR3 sequence: CASSREGASDEQYF. CDR3 bases: TGTGCCAGCAGCCGGGAAGGGGCTAGCGACGAGCAGTACTTC. Drawing the rest from reference TRBV7-3 and TRBJ2-7, the complete variable domain is GAGVSQTPSNKVTEKGKYVELRCDPISGHTALYWYRQSLGQGPEFLIYFQGTGAADDSGLPNDRFFAVRPEGSVSTLKIQRTERGDSAVYLCASSREGASDEQYFGPGTRLTVT.

This chain links TRBV2 with TRBJ1-1; D not certain. The CDR3 has 11 residues. Germline V CDR1 and CDR2: SNHLY, FYNNEI. The germline V and J ends were trimmed by 4 bases and 8 bases, with 8 bases remaining between them. The CDR3, as DNA: TGTGCCAGCAGTGGCCCCCCCGAAGCTTTCTTT. Protein sequence: CASSGPPEAFF.

V and J are TRBV9 and TRBJ2-7, with D unresolved. Germline V lookup: CDR1 SGDLS, CDR2 YYNGEE. The CDR3 sequence is 15 residues long. Trimming shortened V by 3 bases and J by 5 bases, and 18 bases separated the two germline ends. The CDR3 sequence: CASSALTGRLDEQYF. The CDR3 coding sequence is TGTGCCAGCAGCGCCCTGACGGGCCGCTTGGACGAGCAGTACTTC.

The rearrangement uses TRBV10-3 and TRBJ1-4, with TRBD1 identical over 11 bases. Trimming removed 10 bases from V and 8 bases from J; junction bases left unmatched: 9. Germline loops: CDR1 ENHRY, CDR2 SYGVKD. CDR3 size: 14 residues. This CDR3 is CATRPGQGGEKLFF. The CDR3 DNA follows: TGTGCCACCAGGCCGGGACAGGGGGGCGAAAAACTGTTTTTT.

The chain combines TRBV11-1 with TRBJ2-1; D is possibly TRBD1 (5 bases). Germline CDR1 reads SGHAT; CDR2 reads FQDESV (reference sequence). The CDR3 covers 13 residues. V gave up 4 bases and J gave up 6 bases, with 10 bases separating them. CDR3 residues: CASSSVRANEQFF. The CDR3 nucleotides are TGTGCCAGCAGCTCCGTCAGGGCCAATGAGCAGTTCTTC.

The gene calls are TRBV2 and TRBJ2-7; D gene unclear. V gave up 1 base and J gave up 0 bases, with 10 bases separating them. The CDR3 runs to 15 residues. Germline V lookup: CDR1 SNHLY, CDR2 FYNNEI. The CDR3 reads CASSEERLSSYEQYF. In DNA, the CDR3 is TGTGCCAGCAGTGAAGAGAGGCTAAGCTCCTACGAGCAGTACTTC.

V usage is TRBV30 and J usage is TRBJ2-2, with D maybe TRBD1 (5 bases). Germline V gives CDR1 GTSNPN, CDR2 SVGIG (reference sequence). The CDR3 covers 13 residues. Deletions cut 7 bases from V and 0 bases from J, with 9 bases between. CDR3 sequence reads: CAYRLTNTGELFF. CDR3 coding DNA: TGTGCCTACAGGTTAACGAACACCGGGGAGCTGTTTTTT.

The gene calls are TRBV5-1 and TRBJ1-3; D possibly corresponds to TRBD1 (5 bases). V was trimmed by 0 bases and J by 2 bases, leaving 12 bases between them. Germline V gene lookup returns CDR1 SGHRS and CDR2 YFSETQ. The length of the CDR3 is 16 residues. This chain's CDR3 is CASSLEATAPGNTIYF. In DNA, the CDR3 is TGCGCCAGCAGCTTGGAAGCGACAGCTCCTGGAAACACCATATATTTT.

The genes are TRBV29-1 and TRBJ2-2, with a tentative D call TRBD1 (6 bases). This CDR3 has 13 amino acids. V lost 5 bases, J lost 2 bases, and 9 bases lay in between. Germline values: CDR1 SQVTM, CDR2 ANQGSEA. The CDR3 loop reads CSVRDTNTGELFF. The CDR3 region has the DNA TGCAGCGTTCGGGACACCAACACCGGGGAGCTGTTTTTT.

The CDR3 DNA reads as TGCGCCAGCAGCCGTCCGGGGTTAAGGCTAGCGGGAGCCGTGGCCCCAGAGACCCAGTACTTC. Protein product: CASSRPGLRLAGAVAPETQYF. The genes are TRBV4-1 and TRBJ2-5, with 10 bases fitting TRBD2. There are 21 residues in the CDR3. V was pared by 4 bases and J by 4 bases, with 24 bases of the junction left unmatched. Germline CDR1 MGHRA, CDR2 YSYEKL.

The chain combines TRBV7-9 with TRBJ2-5, with TRBD1 identical over 8 bases. V trimming: 3 bases; J trimming: 4 bases; junction bases outside the gene matches: 7. This CDR3 contains 15 residues. The V gene's germline CDR1 is SEHNR and CDR2 FQNEAQ (reference sequence). CDR3 loop: CASSLQGAGGETQYF. Here the CDR3 DNA reads TGTGCCAGCAGCTTGCAGGGGGCGGGCGGAGAGACCCAGTACTTC. The variable domain in full, completed from reference TRBV7-9 and TRBJ2-5, reads DTGVSQNPRHKITKRGQNVTFRCDPISEHNRLYWYRQTLGQGPEFLTYFQNEAQLEKSRLLSDRFSAERPKGSFSTLEIQRTEQGDSAMYLCASSLQGAGGETQYFGPGTRLLVL.

The J gene is TRBJ1-5, the V gene TRBV19; 7 bases match TRBD1. The V gene end was trimmed by 5 bases and the J gene end by 4 bases; junction bases not matched to a gene: 8. The CDR3 spans 15 residues. Germline V lookup: CDR1 LNHDA, CDR2 SQIVND (reference sequence). The CDR3: CASSGLRDRNQPQHF. The CDR3 DNA reads TGTGCCAGTAGTGGGTTACGGGACAGAAATCAGCCCCAGCATTTT.

The V gene is TRBV19, the J gene TRBJ2-1; perhaps TRBD2 as D (6 bases). In germline, CDR1 is LNHDA, CDR2 SQIVND (reference sequence). The CDR3 sequence is 16 residues long. Trimming cost V 1 base and J 3 bases, with 13 bases left between them. The CDR3 DNA reads as TGTGCCAGTAGTATAGCGCCCGGGAGCCTCTACAATGAGCAGTTCTTC. Protein: CASSIAPGSLYNEQFF.

The CDR3 DNA reads as TGTGCCAGCAGCTTTAAGGGACAGACCAATTCACCCCTCCACTTT. Encoded protein: CASSFKGQTNSPLHF. J is TRBJ1-6 and V is TRBV5-6; 7 bases line up with TRBD1. The CDR3 is 15 residues long. From germline, CDR1 is SGHDT and CDR2 YYEEEE. V lost 2 bases, J lost 7 bases, and 6 bases stayed unmatched. Based on the CDR3 plus reference TRBV5-6 and TRBJ1-6, the full variable domain is DAGVTQSPTHLIKTRGQQVTLRCSPKSGHDTVSWYQQALGQGPQFIFQYYEEEERQRGNFPDRFSGHQFPNYSSELNVNALLLGDSALYLCASSFKGQTNSPLHFGNGTRLTVT.

The chain joins TRBV4-1 to TRBJ2-7; 11 bases are a match to TRBD2. V lost 1 base to trimming and J lost 2 bases; unmatched junction nucleotides: 4. CDR3 size: 16 residues. CDR1 and CDR2 from the germline V gene are MGHRA and YSYEKL. The CDR3 region is CASSQVELAGAYEQYF. CDR3 DNA sequence: TGCGCCAGCAGCCAAGTGGAACTAGCGGGAGCCTACGAGCAGTACTTC.

J is TRBJ2-1 and V is TRBV2, with a weak D call TRBD1 (5 bases). The CDR3 covers 14 residues. The V end lost 4 bases, the J end lost 8 bases, and 15 bases lay between the germline ends. Germline assignment: CDR1 SNHLY and CDR2 FYNNEI. CDR3 nucleotide sequence: TGTGCCAGCAGTGCCCAGGGTGGGTACGATGAGCAGTTCTTC. Protein sequence: CASSAQGGYDEQFF. Based on the CDR3 plus reference TRBV2 and TRBJ2-1, the full variable domain is EPEVTQTPSHQVTQMGQEVILRCVPISNHLYFYWYRQILGQKVEFLVSFYNNEISEKSEIFDDQFSVERPDGSNFTLKIRSTKLEDSAMYFCASSAQGGYDEQFFGPGTRLTVL.

The chain employs TRBV4-1 and TRBJ2-1; 10 nucleotides match TRBD2. Germline CDR1 reads MGHRA; CDR2 reads YSYEKL. The J segment lost 5 bases and the V segment lost 0 bases, leaving 1 base of the junction unmatched. The CDR3 runs to 15 residues. CDR3 nucleotides: TGCGCCAGCAGCCAAGAAGGACTAGCGGACAATGAGCAGTTCTTC. Its protein product is CASSQEGLADNEQFF.

Only one count was recorded for this clone. The V call is TRBV7-9, the J call TRBJ1-6; D may be TRBD1 (6 bases). The CDR3 extends over 16 amino acids. Germline V gene lookup returns CDR1 SEHNR and CDR2 FQNEAQ (reference sequence). The V gene lost 4 bases and the J gene lost 4 bases, with 14 bases spanning the gap. CDR3 sequence reads: CASSSEDSLYNSPLHF. The CDR3 nucleotides are TGTGCCAGCAGCTCCGAGGACAGCCTTTATAATTCACCCCTCCACTTT.

As for this clone: At one of its ends the junction is not consistent with the germline gene, which may arise from a read error. The chain links TRBV28 to TRBJ1-2; D is perhaps TRBD1 (5 bases). The CDR3 loop spans 13 amino acids. The germline gives CDR1 MDHEN, CDR2 SYDVKM. The CDR3 region has the DNA TGTGCCAGCAGTTTAATAGGGGACTTTACCACAGTCTTC. Its translation: CASSLIGDFTTVF.

This sequence joins TRBV10-1 and TRBJ1-5; unclear D gene. CDR3 length: 13 amino acids. Looked up from germline, CDR1 is WNHNN and CDR2 is SYGVQD (reference sequence). Trimming left V 2 bases short and J 2 bases short, with 4 bases between. The CDR3, as DNA: TGCGCCAGCAGTGAGAAGGGCAATCAGCCCCAGCATTTT. Translating gives CASSEKGNQPQHF.

This chain uses TRBV11-3 with TRBJ2-5; TRBD2 matches at 14 bases. The J segment lost 5 bases and the V segment lost 5 bases, leaving 10 bases of the junction unmatched. The germline gives CDR1 SGHNT, CDR2 YENEEA. The CDR3 contains 17 residues. CDR3 residues: CASSPGGTSGSWETQYF. CDR3 DNA: TGTGCCAGCAGCCCGGGGGGGACTAGCGGGAGTTGGGAGACCCAGTACTTC.

The gene calls are TRBV10-2 and TRBJ2-7; D may correspond to TRBD1 or TRBD2 (5 bases each). Per the germline V gene, CDR1 is WSHSY and CDR2 is SAAADI. The V end lost 6 bases, the J end lost 1 base, and 10 bases lay between the germline ends. The CDR3 has 13 residues. CDR3 amino acids: CASSGDASYEQYF. CDR3 in DNA: TGCGCCAGCAGCGGGGACGCTTCCTACGAGCAGTACTTC.

This chain uses TRBV11-1 with TRBJ2-1; perhaps TRBD2 as D (6 bases). The CDR3 has 14 residues. CDR1 and CDR2 from the germline V gene are SGHAT and FQDESV (reference sequence). V was trimmed by 1 base and J by 6 bases, leaving 10 bases between them. The CDR3 region has the DNA TGTGCCAGCAGCTTAGAGTTCGGGGGCAATGAGCAGTTCTTC. It codes for CASSLEFGGNEQFF.

This clone occurred once. V is TRBV4-2 and J is TRBJ2-1, with TRBD2 matching over 8 bases. The CDR3 is 15 residues long. Germline V lookup: CDR1 LGHNA, CDR2 YNFKEQ. Germline trimming cut 1 base from V and 9 bases from J; bases unmatched to any gene: 8. CDR3 residues: CASSQVPGGVGEQFF. CDR3 nucleotides: TGTGCCAGCAGCCAAGTCCCGGGGGGGGTAGGTGAGCAGTTCTTC.